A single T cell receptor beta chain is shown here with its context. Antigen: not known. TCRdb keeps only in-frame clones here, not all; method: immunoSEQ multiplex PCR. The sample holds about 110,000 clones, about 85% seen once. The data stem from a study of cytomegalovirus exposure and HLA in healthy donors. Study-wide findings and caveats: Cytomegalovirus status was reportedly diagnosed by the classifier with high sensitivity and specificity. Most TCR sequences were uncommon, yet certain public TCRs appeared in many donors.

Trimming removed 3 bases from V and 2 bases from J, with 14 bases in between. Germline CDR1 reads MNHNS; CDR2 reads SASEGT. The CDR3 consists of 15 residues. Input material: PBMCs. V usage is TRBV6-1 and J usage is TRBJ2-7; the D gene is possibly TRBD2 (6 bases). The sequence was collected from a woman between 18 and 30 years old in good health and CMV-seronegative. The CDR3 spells CASSEGQTGAYEQYF. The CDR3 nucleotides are TGTGCCAGCAGTGAGGGCCAGACGGGGGCCTACGAGCAGTACTTC.